The 5 T cell receptor beta chains given below trace back to one sample, sequenced in a study of T cell repertoires in cytomegalovirus infection. TCRdb reprocessed the reads with MiXCR, giving one entry per CDR3 protein. The sample lists more than 200,000 distinct CDR3 sequences, 8% to 9.5% occurring once. Sequencing was performed on PBMCs. Source of these receptors: a human donor in good health (CMV status not recorded). Some clones in this sample may be carry-over from other donors' samples.

This clonotype has only a few counts. This chain links TRBV6-1 with TRBJ1-1; D ambiguous. This CDR3 contains 14 residues. Trimming removed 3 bases from V and 5 bases from J, with 13 bases in between. CDR1 and CDR2 from the germline V gene are MNHNS and SASEGT. The CDR3 region has the DNA TGTGCCAGCAGTGATACGCGAGGGCGGACTGAAGCTTTCTTT. Its protein product is CASSDTRGRTEAFF.

At least ten counts were recorded for this clonotype. The rearrangement joins TRBV7-9 to TRBJ1-5; no clear D. Between the trimmed V and J ends, which lost 5 bases and 0 bases, there was a span of 8 bases. The CDR3 totals 14 residues. Germline CDR1 and CDR2: SEHNR and FQNEAQ (reference sequence). CDR3 loop: CASSHSDSNQPQHF. For the CDR3, the DNA is TGTGCCAGCAGCCATTCGGATAGCAATCAGCCCCAGCATTTT.

This clonotype was found many times. The V call is TRBV28, the J call TRBJ2-2, with 12 bases that match TRBD2. Germline V CDR1 and CDR2: MDHEN, SYDVKM. The ends lost 10 bases at V and 5 bases at J; junction bases unmatched: 8. This CDR3 region has 15 residues. CDR3: CATLTSGGLTGELFF. The CDR3 nucleotides are TGTGCCACCCTCACTAGCGGGGGGTTGACCGGGGAGCTGTTTTTT.

V is TRBV2 and J is TRBJ1-4; possible D gene TRBD1, 6 bases. The germline V gene encodes CDR1 SNHLY and CDR2 FYNNEI. This CDR3 comprises 15 residues. The V and J ends lost 3 bases and 0 bases respectively, with 8 bases between them. The CDR3 sequence: CASSEDRTTNEKLFF. The CDR3 DNA sequence: TGTGCCAGCAGTGAGGACAGAACAACTAATGAAAAACTGTTTTTT.

This clonotype was picked up a small number of times. The genes are TRBV7-2 and TRBJ2-3; D not certain. The CDR3 totals 14 residues. Germline V gives CDR1 SGHTA, CDR2 FQGNSA. Trimming took off 7 bases at V and 3 bases at J, with 14 bases between the two ends. CDR3 amino acids: CASISAGWTDTQYF. CDR3 nucleotides: TGTGCCAGCATCTCGGCAGGATGGACAGATACGCAGTATTTT.